This is a list of T cell receptor beta chains from one sample in a study of blood T cell repertoires in COVID-19. The assay was immunoSEQ multiplex PCR, and TCRdb's table has in-frame clones only and misses some. The table records some 450,000 clones, roughly 89% of them present only once. Source material: peripheral blood. The receptor set was obtained from a man younger than 35 with COVID-19, enrolled during active disease. The CDR3 runs from the conserved cysteine through the conserved F or W. The D gene is left open where the match is weak. Not every row has a clone size; where given, it reads once, few, many or a size class.

clone_size,d_call,j_call,v_call,cdr3_nt,cdr3_aa
.,TRBD2,TRBJ2-3,TRBV7-8,TGTGCCAGCAGCTTACTGAGCGGGGGGCCCCTCACAGATACGCAGTATTTT,CASSLLSGGPLTDTQYF
.,TRBD2,TRBJ2-5,TRBV3-1/TRBV3-2,TGTGCCAGCAGCCAAGATATAACGGGGGGGATGGAGACCCAGTACTTC,CASSQDITGGMETQYF
once,.,TRBJ2-7,TRBV27,TGTGCCAGCAGTTTTACAGGGTTCGAGCAGTACTTC,CASSFTGFEQYF
.,.,TRBJ2-7,TRBV9,TGTGCCAGCAGCAAAGGACTGGACCTCTCCTACGAGCAGTACTTC,CASSKGLDLSYEQYF
.,.,TRBJ2-7,TRBV6-1,TGTGCCAGCAGTGAATCCCGGACAGTCAGCGAGCAGTACTTC,CASSESRTVSEQYF
.,.,TRBJ2-3,TRBV18,TGTGCCAGCTCACCATCACTAGACTCGAGCACAGATACGCAGTATTTT,CASSPSLDSSTDTQYF
.,TRBD2,TRBJ2-1,TRBV20-1,TGCAGTGCTAGTGTAGCGGGAGGAACCATCAATGAGCAGTTCTTC,CSASVAGGTINEQFF
.,TRBD2,TRBJ2-2,TRBV20-1,TGCAGTGCTAGTACAGCGGGAGGACCCACCGGGGAGCTGTTTTTT,CSASTAGGPTGELFF
.,TRBD1,TRBJ2-7,TRBV6-2/TRBV6-3,TGTGCCAGCAGTCGGACAGGGACATTGTCCTACGAGCAGTACTTC,CASSRTGTLSYEQYF
once,.,TRBJ2-3,TRBV6-2/TRBV6-3,TGTGCCAGCAGTCCGCTCCAGGGTGATACGCAGTATTTT,CASSPLQGDTQYF
.,.,TRBJ2-1,TRBV19,TGTGCCAGTAACGAGGCTATGACCTACAATGAGCAGTTCTTC,CASNEAMTYNEQFF